The clone carrying this TCR beta chain was counted ten times or more. The authors amplified TCR beta CDR3 regions from RNA transcripts. A first-round RT-PCR used HTBI primers, followed by a second-round multiplex PCR. TCRdb reanalysed the multiplex PCR reads using MiXCR and keeps one entry per CDR3 protein. This table holds around 1,000,000 distinct CDR3 sequences, about two fifths found once. Hyperthyroidism patients had new diagnoses, durations under 2 months, and ages of 18 to 65. Clinical symptoms and serum thyroxine were used for diagnosis; TRAb, thyroid ultrasound and orbital computed tomography were also relied on. This entry is derived from a study of Graves' ophthalmopathy and Graves' hyperthyroidism. Input material: peripheral blood or thyroid tissue (not recorded which). The receptor was isolated from an adult man with Graves' hyperthyroidism.

CDR3 residues: CASRTTTGNQPQHF. CDR3 sequence (DNA): TGTGCCAGCAGGACAACGACAGGGAACCAGCCCCAGCATTTT. This chain joins TRBV6-5 and TRBJ1-5, with 7 bases lining up with TRBD1. With 6 bases clipped from V and 7 bases from J, the junction kept 9 bases outside the gene matches. This CDR3 region has 14 residues. Germline V lookup: CDR1 MNHEY, CDR2 SVGAGI.